Following are 8 T cell receptor beta chains from one sample sequenced in a study of cytomegalovirus exposure and HLA in healthy donors. The PCR ran on 60 Vbeta and 13 Jbeta primers. Libraries were prepared by immunoSEQ multiplex PCR; TCRdb keeps only in-frame clonotypes and omits some of them. Here the sample spans 150,000 to 170,000 clones, around 80% being singletons. Material for sequencing was PBMCs. The receptors here all came from a man in his late teens or twenties in good health and CMV-seronegative.

The chain recombines TRBV28 with TRBJ1-4, with 11 positions matching TRBD1. J lost 6 bases, V lost 6 bases, and 6 bases had no gene match. The V gene's germline CDR1 is MDHEN and CDR2 SYDVKM. The CDR3 has 15 amino acids. The CDR3 loop reads CASSPPGQGDEKLFF. In nucleotides, the CDR3 is TGTGCCAGCAGCCCCCCGGGACAGGGGGATGAAAAACTGTTTTTT.

This clone was observed a handful of times. Sequence at one end of the junction differs from germline and may be a read error. The J gene is TRBJ1-5, the V gene TRBV30; the D is unclear. The CDR3 totals 15 residues. Germline assignment: CDR1 GTSNPN and CDR2 SVGIG (reference sequence). The CDR3 loop is CSWSRADLRDQPQHF. The CDR3 nucleotides are TGTTCCTGGAGTAGGGCTGACTTGCGGGATCAGCCCCAGCATTTT.

V is TRBV19 and J is TRBJ1-4; TRBD1 might be the D (6 bases). V gave up 2 bases and J gave up 8 bases, with 12 bases separating them. The CDR3 is 14 residues long. Per germline, CDR1 LNHDA and CDR2 SQIVND (reference sequence). The CDR3 region is CASSIRSGGEKLFF. The DNA of the CDR3 is TGTGCCAGTAGTATAAGGTCGGGGGGCGAAAAACTGTTTTTT. Variable domain in full (rest from reference TRBV19 and TRBJ1-4): DGGITQSPKYLFRKEGQNVTLSCEQNLNHDAMYWYRQDPGQGLRLIYYSQIVNDFQKGDIAEGYSVSREKKESFPLTVTSAQKNPTAFYLCASSIRSGGEKLFFGSGTQLSVL.

V is TRBV2 and J is TRBJ2-7; possibly TRBD1 for D (6 bases). The CDR3 is 13 amino acids. The germline V gene has CDR1 SNHLY and CDR2 FYNNEI. With 8 bases removed from V and 0 bases from J, the gap between germline ends came to 11 bases. This CDR3 is CASSRDTSYEQYF. CDR3 DNA: TGTGCCAGCTCCCGGGACACCTCCTACGAGCAGTACTTC.

The chain links TRBV28 to TRBJ2-1; D not certain. There are 16 residues in the CDR3. V was clipped by 6 bases and J by 0 bases, with 15 bases between them. Germline V gene data show CDR1 as MDHEN and CDR2 as SYDVKM. CDR3 region: CASSLIASSSYNEQFF. The CDR3 DNA is TGTGCCAGCAGCTTAATCGCATCGAGCTCCTACAATGAGCAGTTCTTC.

The J gene is TRBJ2-3, the V gene TRBV6-5; D remains unclear. V lost 2 bases and J lost 4, with 10 bases in between. Germline V gives CDR1 MNHEY, CDR2 SVGAGI. The CDR3 sequence is 14 residues long. The CDR3, as DNA: TGTGCCAGCAGTTACGGCAGAGGCCCAGATACGCAGTATTTT. Translated: CASSYGRGPDTQYF.

This CDR3 is CASNPSGYNEQFF. CDR3 nucleotides: TGTGCCAGCAACCCGTCGGGTTACAATGAGCAGTTCTTC. The chain combines TRBV5-4 with TRBJ2-1; D gene uncertain. Germline CDR1 reads SGHNT; CDR2 reads YYREEE (reference sequence). The CDR3 extends over 13 amino acids. The V end was cut by 6 bases, the J end by 4 bases, with 11 bases between.

The rearrangement uses TRBV19 and TRBJ1-1; D is unclear. Trimming cost V 3 bases and J 3 bases, with 11 bases left between them. Germline-derived CDR1 and CDR2 are LNHDA and SQIVND (reference sequence). The CDR3 contains 14 residues. The DNA for the CDR3 is TGTGCCAGTAGTATGAGGAGGGTATACACTGAAGCTTTCTTT. It is translated as CASSMRRVYTEAFF.